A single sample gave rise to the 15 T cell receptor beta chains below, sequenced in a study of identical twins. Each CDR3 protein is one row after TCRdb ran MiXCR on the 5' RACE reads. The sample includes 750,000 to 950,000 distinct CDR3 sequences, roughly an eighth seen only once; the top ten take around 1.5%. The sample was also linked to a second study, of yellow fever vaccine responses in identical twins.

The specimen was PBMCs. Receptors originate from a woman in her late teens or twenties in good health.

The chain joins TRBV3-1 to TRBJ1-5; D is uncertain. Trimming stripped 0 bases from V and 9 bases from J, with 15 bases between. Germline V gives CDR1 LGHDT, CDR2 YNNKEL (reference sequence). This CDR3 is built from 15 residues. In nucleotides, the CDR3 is TGTGCCAGCAGCCAAGATTTGGGCGGCCGTTCGCCCCAGCATTTT. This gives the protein CASSQDLGGRSPQHF.

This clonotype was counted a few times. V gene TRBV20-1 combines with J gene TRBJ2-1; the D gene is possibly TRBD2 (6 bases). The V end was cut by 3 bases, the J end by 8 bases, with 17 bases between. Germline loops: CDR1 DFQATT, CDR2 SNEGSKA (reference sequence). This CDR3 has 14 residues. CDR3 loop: CSARAPGEAHEQFF. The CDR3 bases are TGCAGTGCTAGGGCGCCGGGGGAAGCGCATGAGCAGTTCTTC.

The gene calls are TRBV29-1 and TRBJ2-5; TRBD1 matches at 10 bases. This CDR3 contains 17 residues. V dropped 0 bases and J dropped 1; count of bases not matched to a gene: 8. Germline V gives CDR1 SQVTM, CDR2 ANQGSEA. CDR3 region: CSVEEVGDRGIQETQYF. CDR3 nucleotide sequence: TGCAGCGTTGAAGAAGTAGGGGACAGGGGAATCCAAGAGACCCAGTACTTC.

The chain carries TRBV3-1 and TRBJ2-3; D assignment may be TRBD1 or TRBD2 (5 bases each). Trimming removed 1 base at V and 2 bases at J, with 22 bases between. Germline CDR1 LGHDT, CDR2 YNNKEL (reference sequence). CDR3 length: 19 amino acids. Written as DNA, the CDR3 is TGTGCCAGCAGCCAAGTCGTATCGGGATCTGGGGCCCACACAGATACGCAGTATTTT. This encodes CASSQVVSGSGAHTDTQYF.

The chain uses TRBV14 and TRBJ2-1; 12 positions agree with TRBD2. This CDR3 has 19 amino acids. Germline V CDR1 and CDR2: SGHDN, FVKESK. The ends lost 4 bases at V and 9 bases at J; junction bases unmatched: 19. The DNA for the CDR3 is TGTGCCAGCAGCCTGCTCCCGGTCGGGACTAGCGGGTCCGGGGGTGAGCAGTTCTTC. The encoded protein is CASSLLPVGTSGSGGEQFF. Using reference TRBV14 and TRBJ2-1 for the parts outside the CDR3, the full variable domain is EAGVTQFPSHSVIEKGQTVTLRCDPISGHDNLYWYRRVMGKEIKFLLHFVKESKQDESGMPNNRFLAERTGGTYSTLKVQPAELEDSGVYFCASSLLPVGTSGSGGEQFFGPGTRLTVL.

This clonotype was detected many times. CDR3 residues: CSVEERGGTEAFF. The CDR3 DNA follows: TGCAGCGTTGAAGAGAGGGGGGGCACTGAAGCTTTCTTT. The chain joins TRBV29-1 to TRBJ1-1; TRBD1 might be the D (6 bases). The germline V gene encodes CDR1 SQVTM and CDR2 ANQGSEA. Deletions cut 0 bases from V and 4 bases from J, with 9 bases between. The CDR3 totals 13 residues.

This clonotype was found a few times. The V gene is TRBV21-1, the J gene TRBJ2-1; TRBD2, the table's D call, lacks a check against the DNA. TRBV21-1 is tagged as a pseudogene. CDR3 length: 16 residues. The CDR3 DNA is TGTGCCAGCGCTATCCGGGACCCTCGTCCAAATTGTGAGCAGTTCTTC. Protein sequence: CASAIRDPRPNCEQFF.

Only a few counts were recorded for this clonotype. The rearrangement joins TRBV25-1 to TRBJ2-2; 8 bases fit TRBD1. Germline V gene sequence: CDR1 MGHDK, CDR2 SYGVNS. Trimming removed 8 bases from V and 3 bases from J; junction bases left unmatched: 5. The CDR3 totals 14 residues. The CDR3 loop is CASGPQGDTGELFF. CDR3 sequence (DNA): TGTGCCAGCGGACCACAGGGGGACACCGGGGAGCTGTTTTTT.

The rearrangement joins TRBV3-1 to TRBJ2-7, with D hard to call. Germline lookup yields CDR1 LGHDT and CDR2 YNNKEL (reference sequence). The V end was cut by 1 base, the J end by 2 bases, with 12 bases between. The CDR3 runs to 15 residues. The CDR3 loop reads CASSQAVSETYEQYF. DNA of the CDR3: TGTGCCAGCAGCCAAGCGGTTTCCGAAACCTACGAGCAGTACTTC.

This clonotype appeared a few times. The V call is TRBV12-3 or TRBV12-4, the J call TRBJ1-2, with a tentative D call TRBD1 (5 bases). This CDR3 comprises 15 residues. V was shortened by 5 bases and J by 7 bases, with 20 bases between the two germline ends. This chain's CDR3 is CASSQTRGDLGGYTF. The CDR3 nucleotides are TGTGCCAGCAGTCAGACAAGGGGAGACTTGGGTGGCTACACCTTC.

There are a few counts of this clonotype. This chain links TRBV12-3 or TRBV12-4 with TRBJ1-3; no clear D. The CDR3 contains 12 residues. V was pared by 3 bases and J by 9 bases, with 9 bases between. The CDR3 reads CASSFQTGTIYF. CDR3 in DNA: TGTGCCAGCAGTTTCCAGACTGGCACCATATATTTT.

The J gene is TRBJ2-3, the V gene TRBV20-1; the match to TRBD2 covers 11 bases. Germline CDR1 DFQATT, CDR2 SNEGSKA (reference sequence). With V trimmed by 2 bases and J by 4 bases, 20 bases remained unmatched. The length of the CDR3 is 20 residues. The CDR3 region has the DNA TGCAGTGCTAGAACTCCGGGTGGTAGCGGGAGGGCCCTCGGCGCAGATACGCAGTATTTT. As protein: CSARTPGGSGRALGADTQYF.

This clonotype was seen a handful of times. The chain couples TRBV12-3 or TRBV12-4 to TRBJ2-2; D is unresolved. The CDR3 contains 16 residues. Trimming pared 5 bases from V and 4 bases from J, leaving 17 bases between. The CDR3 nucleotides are TGTGCCAGCAGTCCCCTGGGCGGTTGGAGCACCGGGGAGCTGTTTTTT. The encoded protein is CASSPLGGWSTGELFF.

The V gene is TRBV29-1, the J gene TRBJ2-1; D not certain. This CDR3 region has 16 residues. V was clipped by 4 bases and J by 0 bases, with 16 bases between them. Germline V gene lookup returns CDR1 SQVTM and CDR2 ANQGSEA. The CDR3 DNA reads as TGCAGCGTTGTCCGACTGGGATTTGGCTCCTACAATGAGCAGTTCTTC. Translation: CSVVRLGFGSYNEQFF.

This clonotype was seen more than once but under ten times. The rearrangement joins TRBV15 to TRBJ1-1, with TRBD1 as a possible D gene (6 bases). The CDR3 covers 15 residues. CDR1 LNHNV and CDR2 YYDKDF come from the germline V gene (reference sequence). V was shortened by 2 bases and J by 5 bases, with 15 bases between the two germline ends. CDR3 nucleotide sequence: TGTGCCACCAGCAGAAACTCACAGGGTTTAACTGAAGCTTTCTTT. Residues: CATSRNSQGLTEAFF.